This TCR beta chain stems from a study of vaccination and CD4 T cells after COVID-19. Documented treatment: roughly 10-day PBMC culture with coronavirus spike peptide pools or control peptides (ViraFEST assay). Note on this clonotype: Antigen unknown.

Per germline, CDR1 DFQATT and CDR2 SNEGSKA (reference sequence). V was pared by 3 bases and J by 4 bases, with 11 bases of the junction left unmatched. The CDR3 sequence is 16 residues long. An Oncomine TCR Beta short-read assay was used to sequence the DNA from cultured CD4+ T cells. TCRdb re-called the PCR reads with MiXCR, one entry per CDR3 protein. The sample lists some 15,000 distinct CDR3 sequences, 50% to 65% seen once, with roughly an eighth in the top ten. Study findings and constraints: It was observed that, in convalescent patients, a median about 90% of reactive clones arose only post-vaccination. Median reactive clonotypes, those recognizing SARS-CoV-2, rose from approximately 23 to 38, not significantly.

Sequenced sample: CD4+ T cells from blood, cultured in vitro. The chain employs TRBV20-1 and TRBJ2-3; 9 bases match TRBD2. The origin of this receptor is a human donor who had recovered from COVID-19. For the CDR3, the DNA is TGCAGTGCTAGGGCCGTGCGCGGGAGGGGGTCAGATACGCAGTATTTT. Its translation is CSARAVRGRGSDTQYF.